The entry that follows covers one T cell receptor (beta chain) sequence. This entry belongs to a study of radiotherapy plus CTLA-4 blockade in lung cancer. The junction had 3 bases not matched to a gene; V was cut back by 3 bases and J by 4 bases. The CDR3 extends over 13 amino acids. Germline CDR1 reads KGHSH; CDR2 reads LQKENI. The repertoire was sequenced with immunoSEQ multiplex PCR; TCRdb's copy has only in-frame clones and lacks some. Among roughly 75,000 clones listed, about 84% were seen once. This clonotype was sampled from a human donor with non-small cell lung cancer who had stable disease on radiotherapy plus ipilimumab. Sequenced material: peripheral blood, taken from a patient treated with radiotherapy plus ipilimumab. This chain joins TRBV18 and TRBJ2-7, with TRBD1 identical over 7 bases. The chain's CDR3 is CASSPGQIYEQYF. The CDR3 DNA follows: TGTGCCAGCTCACCGGGACAGATATACGAGCAGTACTTC. Together with reference TRBV18 and TRBJ2-7, the CDR3 gives the full variable domain: NAGVMQNPRHLVRRRGQEARLRCSPMKGHSHVYWYRQLPEEGLKFMVYLQKENIIDESGMPKERFSAEFPKEGPSILRIQQVVRGDSAAYFCASSPGQIYEQYFGPGTRLTVT.